This T cell receptor beta chain was captured in a study of T cell responses to AZD1222 COVID-19 vaccine (dated by TCRdb to the early 2020s). For the wider study: AZD1222 recipients with second doses at about 4 weeks or about 12 weeks were pooled, because spike-specific TCR depth and breadth did not differ between schedules. A total of more than 230 trial participants underwent TCR sequencing, of whom about 210 had received two doses of AZD1222 and some 26 had received two doses of the MenACWY control vaccine. Trial participants were enrolled by age into subgroups of 18-55, 56-69 and 70-plus years, and around 150, 28 and 57 TCR-sequenced participants, respectively, were included in these subgroups.

The intended sense of this specimen's time point label: baseline before first vaccination. Vaccinee samples were obtained from the UK trials COV001 and COV002, which included a single-blind randomized controlled phase 2/3 trial of AZD1222 (ChAdOx1 nCoV-19) in healthy adults. For TCRbeta chain sequencing, PBMC samples from trial participants were taken at day 0 and at day 28 after the second dose. Results and caveats for the whole study, not just this receptor: Conclusions about previously exposed vaccinees are limited because only five or six AZD1222 recipients were SARS-CoV-2 seropositive at baseline. The whole spike protein was spanned by vaccine-associated CD4 TCRs, and dominant responses were seen in regions 160-218 and 743-854. Participants were mostly white British, with more females than males. The authors suggested clonal diversity may have been underestimated. Spike-specific TCR breadth and depth rose significantly after two AZD1222 doses compared with day 0 and with MenACWY recipients. No day 14 peak-response samples were available, so repertoires were characterized only after the peak T cell response. Reportedly, close to half of the unique spike-specific TCRs recognized epitopes lying outside the regions that are mutated in the B.1.351 and B.1.1.7 variants. The 56-69-year group was small, and its depth increase did not reach significance, likely because of low power.

Between the V and J ends, shortened by 1 base and 3 bases respectively, the junction contains 10 bases. The CDR3 measures 14 amino acids from cysteine to phenylalanine. Of the read, only the CDR3 DNA is kept; its 42 bases are in frame from base 1. For CDR1 and CDR2, the germline V gene lists SGHVS and FQNEAQ. Note on this clone: Its target antigen remains unknown. No clone much larger than this one lies a single base away; base qualities are absent.

The CDR3 regions of human TCRbeta chains were subjected to immunosequencing. As for the authors' bioinformatics: TCRs in the repertoires were matched against a reference library of SARS-CoV-2-specific TCRs that had been generated with the MIRA antigen-specificity platform. Breadth was defined as the fraction of unique TCRs that were SARS-CoV-2-associated. Depth was defined as the fraction of total T cells that were SARS-CoV-2-associated. Using the MIRA data, each spike-specific TCR was mapped to the spike region that the TCR reacts to and placed in a CD4 or CD8 class. Log10-transformed breadth and depth values were compared by one-way ANOVA with Sidak's multiple comparisons tests. TCRdb holds this immuneACCESS table with in-frame rearrangements only. Some clones are missing; in checked studies, unresolved V genes explain under half, and the rest has no known cause. That table is the source of V, J and clone size, and D and trimming were worked out from the DNA. For this sample there are 90,000 to 140,000 clones; 88% appear just once. The ten largest account for roughly 2.6% of the sample.

This TCR derives from an adult in good health. The material sequenced was peripheral blood, taken on day 0 of AZD1222 vaccination. The V gene is TRBV7-8 and the J gene is TRBJ2-7; the D region possibly corresponds to TRBD1 (6 bases align). Here is the DNA: TGTGCCAGCAGCTTAGTACAACAGGGCTACGAGCAGTACTTC. Its product reads: CASSLVQQGYEQYF.